This entry concerns a single T cell receptor (beta chain). Following autologous stem cell transplantation, relapse occurred in every patient, and exposure to brentuximab vedotin varied. Libraries were prepared by immunoSEQ multiplex PCR; TCRdb keeps only in-frame clonotypes and omits some of them. Seen here are about 85,000 clones, nearly 95% observed once, and the top ten hold approximately 2.6%. CDR3 length: 15 residues. V lost 1 base to trimming and J lost 4 bases, with 13 bases between them. CDR1 SGHRS and CDR2 YFSETQ come from the germline V gene. The data stem from a study of PD-1 blockade in classical Hodgkin lymphoma.

This sample comprised peripheral blood mononuclear cells (PBMCs), obtained before the second cycle of nivolumab. The V gene is TRBV5-1, the J gene TRBJ2-3; D is ambiguous. This receptor was taken from a human donor with classical Hodgkin lymphoma. The CDR3: CASSLWANGPDTQYF. Written as DNA, the CDR3 is TGCGCCAGCAGCTTGTGGGCCAATGGACCAGATACGCAGTATTTT. The full variable domain, rest sourced from reference TRBV5-1 and TRBJ2-3, is KAGVTQTPRYLIKTRGQQVTLSCSPISGHRSVSWYQQTPGQGLQFLFEYFSETQRNKGNFPGRFSGRQFSNSRSEMNVSTLELGDSALYLCASSLWANGPDTQYFGPGTRLTVL.